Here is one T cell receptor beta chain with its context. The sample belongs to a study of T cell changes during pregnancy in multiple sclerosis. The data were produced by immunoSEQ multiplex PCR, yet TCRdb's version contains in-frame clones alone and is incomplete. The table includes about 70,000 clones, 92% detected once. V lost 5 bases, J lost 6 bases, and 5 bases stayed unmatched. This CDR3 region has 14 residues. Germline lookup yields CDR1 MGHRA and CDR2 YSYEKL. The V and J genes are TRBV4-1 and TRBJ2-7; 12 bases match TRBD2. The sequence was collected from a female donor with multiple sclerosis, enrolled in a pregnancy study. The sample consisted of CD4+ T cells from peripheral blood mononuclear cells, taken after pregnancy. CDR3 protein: CASSARTSGAEQYF. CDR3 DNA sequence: TGCGCCAGCAGCGCTCGGACTAGCGGGGCCGAGCAGTACTTC.